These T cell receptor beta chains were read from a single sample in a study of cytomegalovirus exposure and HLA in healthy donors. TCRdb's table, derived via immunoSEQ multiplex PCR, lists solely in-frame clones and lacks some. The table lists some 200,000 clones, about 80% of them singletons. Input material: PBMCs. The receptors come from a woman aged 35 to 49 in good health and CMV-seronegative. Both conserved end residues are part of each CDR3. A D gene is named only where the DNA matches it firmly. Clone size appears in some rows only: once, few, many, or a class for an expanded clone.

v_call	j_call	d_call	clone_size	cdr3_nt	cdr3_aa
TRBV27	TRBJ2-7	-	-	TGTGCCGGCAGTTTGTGGTCATCCGGGGGCGAGCAGTACTTC	CAGSLWSSGGEQYF
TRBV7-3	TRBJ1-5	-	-	TGTGCCAGCAGCTTAAAATATCGGGCCCAGCATTTT	CASSLKYRAQHF
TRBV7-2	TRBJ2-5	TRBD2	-	TGTGCCAGCAGTCTAGCGGGGGACCAAGAGACCCAGTACTTC	CASSLAGDQETQYF
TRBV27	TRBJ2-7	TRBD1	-	TGTGCCAGCAGTCCCGGGACAGGGTTTGGCGAGCAGTACTTC	CASSPGTGFGEQYF
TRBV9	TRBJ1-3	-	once	TGTGCCAGCAGCGTAACAGGCCCTGGAAACACCATATATTTT	CASSVTGPGNTIYF
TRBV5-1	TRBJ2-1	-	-	TGCGCCAGCAGCTCCTTCATGACAGAAAATGAGCAGTTCTTC	CASSSFMTENEQFF
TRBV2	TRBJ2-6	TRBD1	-	TGTGCCAGCAGTGGGACAGGGCTTTCTGGGGCCAACGTCCTGACTTTC	CASSGTGLSGANVLTF
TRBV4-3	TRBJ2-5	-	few	TGCGCCAGCAGCCAAGGAGTAATAGCGGAAGAGACCCAGTACTTC	CASSQGVIAEETQYF
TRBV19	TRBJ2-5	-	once	TGTGCCAGTACCATGGGACATCCGTTTCCAGAGGCCCAGTACTTC	CASTMGHPFPEAQYF
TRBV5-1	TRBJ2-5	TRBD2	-	TGCGCCAGCGGACTACAGCGGGGCCAAGAGACCCAGTACTTC	CASGLQRGQETQYF
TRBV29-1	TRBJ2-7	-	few	TGCAGCGTTACGCAATCTAGCTCCTACGAGCAGTACTTC	CSVTQSSSYEQYF
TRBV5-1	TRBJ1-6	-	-	TGCGCCACCGCGGAGAGCTCCTATAATTCACCCCTCCACTTT	CATAESSYNSPLHF
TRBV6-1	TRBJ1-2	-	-	TGTGCCAGCAGGGGAACCAGGGGTGGTTATGGCTACACCTTC	CASRGTRGGYGYTF
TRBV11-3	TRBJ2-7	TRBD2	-	TGTGCCAGCAGCCCCACCGGGACTAGCGGGGGGCCCTACGAGCAGTACTTC	CASSPTGTSGGPYEQYF
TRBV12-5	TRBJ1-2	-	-	TGTGCTAGTGGTAGACAGAACTATGGCTACACCTTC	CASGRQNYGYTF
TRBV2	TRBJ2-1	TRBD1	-	TGTGCCAGCAGTATACAGGGGGTACCAAACAATGAGCAGTTCTTC	CASSIQGVPNNEQFF
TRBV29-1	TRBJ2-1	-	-	TGCAGCGTTGAAAAGGGGTACAATGAGCAGTTCTTC	CSVEKGYNEQFF
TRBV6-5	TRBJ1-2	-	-	TGTGCCAGCAGTTACGGCGAGGGTGTGGTCTACACCTTC	CASSYGEGVVYTF
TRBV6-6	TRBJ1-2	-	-	TGTGCCAGCAGTTGGGAGGGGCGCAACTATGGCTACACCTTC	CASSWEGRNYGYTF
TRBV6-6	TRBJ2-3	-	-	TGTGCCAGCAGCAGAACTGGAGTCACAGATACGCAGTATTTT	CASSRTGVTDTQYF
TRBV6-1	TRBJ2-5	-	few	TGTGCCAGCAGCCGGGCGACAGGAGAGACCCAGTACTTC	CASSRATGETQYF
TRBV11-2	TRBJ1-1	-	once	TGTGCCAGCAGCCCCAAAACAGGGACTGAAGCTTTCTTT	CASSPKTGTEAFF
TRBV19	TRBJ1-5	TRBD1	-	TGTGCCAGTAGTATGGGAACAGGGGGCGGTGGTCAGCCCCAGCATTTT	CASSMGTGGGGQPQHF
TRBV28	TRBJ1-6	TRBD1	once	TGTGCCAGCAGTTTTCCCGACAGGGGGCAAAATTCACCCCTCCACTTT	CASSFPDRGQNSPLHF
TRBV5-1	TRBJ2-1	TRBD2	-	TGCGCCAGCAGCGACCCCGGGGGGAGCGACAATGAGCAGTTCTTC	CASSDPGGSDNEQFF
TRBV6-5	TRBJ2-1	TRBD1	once	TGTGCCAGCAGGCGGGGACAGGTTCCGAATGAGCAGTTCTTC	CASRRGQVPNEQFF
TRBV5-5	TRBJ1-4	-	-	TGTGCCAGCAGCCGAAGCCCCGGGGAAAAACTGTTTTTT	CASSRSPGEKLFF
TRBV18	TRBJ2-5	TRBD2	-	TGTGCCAGCTCACCACGGGGGGGAGAGACCCAGTACTTC	CASSPRGGETQYF
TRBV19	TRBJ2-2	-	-	TGTGCCAGTAGTATCCGGGACAACGGGGAGCTGTTTTTT	CASSIRDNGELFF
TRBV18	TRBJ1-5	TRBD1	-	TGTGCCAGCTCACTACGGACAGGGGGCAATCAGCCCCAGCATTTT	CASSLRTGGNQPQHF
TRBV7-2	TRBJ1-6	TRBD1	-	TGTGCCAGCAGCTCAAGACAGGGGGGTTCACCCCTCCACTTT	CASSSRQGGSPLHF
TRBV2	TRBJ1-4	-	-	TGTGCCAGGGGCGGGGTAGACCATGAAAAACTGTTTTTT	CARGGVDHEKLFF